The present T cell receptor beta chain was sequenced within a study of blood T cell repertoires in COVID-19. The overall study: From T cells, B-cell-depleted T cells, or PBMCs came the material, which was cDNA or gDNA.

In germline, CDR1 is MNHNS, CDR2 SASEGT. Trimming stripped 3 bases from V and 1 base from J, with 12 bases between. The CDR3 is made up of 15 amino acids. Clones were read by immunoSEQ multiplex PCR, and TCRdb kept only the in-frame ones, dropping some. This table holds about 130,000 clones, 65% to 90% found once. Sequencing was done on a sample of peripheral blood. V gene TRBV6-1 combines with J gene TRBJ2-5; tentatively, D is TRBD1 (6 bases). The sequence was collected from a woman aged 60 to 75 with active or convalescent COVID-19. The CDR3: CASSDRGASQETQYF. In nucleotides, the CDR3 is TGTGCCAGCAGTGACAGGGGAGCCAGCCAAGAGACCCAGTACTTC.